Listed below are T cell receptor beta chains from one sample, sequenced in a study of regulatory T cells in long-lasting Graves disease. TCRdb re-derived calls from the multiplex PCR reads in MiXCR, one entry per CDR3 protein. The table lists a few hundred thousand distinct CDR3 sequences, about 25% of them singletons. This specimen was peripheral blood mononuclear cells (PBMCs), taken when the disease was refractory, from a patient treated with antithyroid drugs. The origin of the receptors is a female donor with Graves disease. Each CDR3 is given with its conserved first and last residue. Fields, in order: clone size, D gene, V gene, J gene, CDR3 length, CDR3 DNA, CDR3 protein. D genes are given only for firm matches. Only part of the rows carry a size: once, few, many, or a class if the clone is expanded.

abundance: many
d_gene: TRBD1
v_gene: TRBV6-1
j_gene: TRBJ1-1
len: 14
CDR3nt: TGTGCCAGCAGTGGACAGGGGTTGGGCACTGAAGCTTTCTTT
CDR3aa: CASSGQGLGTEAFF

abundance: .
d_gene: .
v_gene: TRBV29-1
j_gene: TRBJ1-1
len: 13
CDR3nt: TGCAGCGTTGCCTTATCTAGGGGCACTGAAGCTTCCTTT
CDR3aa: CSVALSRGTEASF

abundance: many
d_gene: TRBD1
v_gene: TRBV6-1
j_gene: TRBJ1-5
len: 13
CDR3nt: TGTGCCAGCAACCCCGACAGGGGTCAGCCCCAGCATTTT
CDR3aa: CASNPDRGQPQHF

abundance: .
d_gene: .
v_gene: TRBV7-2
j_gene: TRBJ2-2
len: 15
CDR3nt: TGTGCCAGCAGCTTAGGGACTCTACCCACCGGGGAGCTGTTTTTT
CDR3aa: CASSLGTLPTGELFF

abundance: many
d_gene: .
v_gene: TRBV7-8
j_gene: TRBJ2-7
len: 12
CDR3nt: TGTGCCAGCAGCATGTCCGCCTACGAGCAGTACTTC
CDR3aa: CASSMSAYEQYF

abundance: many
d_gene: .
v_gene: TRBV16
j_gene: TRBJ1-4
len: 15
CDR3nt: TGTGCCAGCAGCCAATCAAGGGGGTCAAGTGAAAAACTGTTTTTT
CDR3aa: CASSQSRGSSEKLFF

abundance: many
d_gene: TRBD1
v_gene: TRBV19
j_gene: TRBJ1-2
len: 15
CDR3nt: TGTGCCAGCACACCGGGACAGGGGGCTTCCTACGGCTACACCTTC
CDR3aa: CASTPGQGASYGYTF

abundance: many
d_gene: .
v_gene: TRBV28
j_gene: TRBJ1-2
len: 12
CDR3nt: TGTGCCAGCAGGCCTTCGACATATGGCTACACCTTC
CDR3aa: CASRPSTYGYTF

abundance: many
d_gene: .
v_gene: TRBV28
j_gene: TRBJ1-6
len: 14
CDR3nt: TGTGCCAGCAGTATTTTGCAGCAAAATTCACCCCTCCACTTT
CDR3aa: CASSILQQNSPLHF

abundance: many
d_gene: .
v_gene: TRBV28
j_gene: TRBJ1-3
len: 16
CDR3nt: TGTGCCAGCAGCGGCCTGGGGCAGAGAACTGGAAACACCATATATTTT
CDR3aa: CASSGLGQRTGNTIYF

abundance: .
d_gene: .
v_gene: TRBV27
j_gene: TRBJ2-7
len: 15
CDR3nt: TGTGCCAGCAGTTTATCGGTAGGGTTGTACTACGAGCAGTACTTC
CDR3aa: CASSLSVGLYYEQYF

abundance: .
d_gene: .
v_gene: TRBV6-9
j_gene: TRBJ1-1
len: 15
CDR3nt: TGTGCCAGCAGTTACTCTGCAGACATGAACACTGAAGCTTTCTTT
CDR3aa: CASSYSADMNTEAFF

abundance: many
d_gene: .
v_gene: TRBV11-1
j_gene: TRBJ2-5
len: 14
CDR3nt: TGTGCCAGCAGCCCCCCGGGGCGGGAAGAGACCCAGTACTTC
CDR3aa: CASSPPGREETQYF

abundance: .
d_gene: TRBD2
v_gene: TRBV20-1
j_gene: TRBJ2-3
len: 15
CDR3nt: TGCAGTGCTAGAGGACTAGCGGGAAGCACAGATACGCAGTATTTT
CDR3aa: CSARGLAGSTDTQYF

abundance: many
d_gene: .
v_gene: TRBV29-1
j_gene: TRBJ1-1
len: 12
CDR3nt: TGCAGCGTTGAGTGGATGAACACTGAAGCTTTCTTT
CDR3aa: CSVEWMNTEAFF

abundance: .
d_gene: .
v_gene: TRBV5-1
j_gene: TRBJ1-1
len: 13
CDR3nt: TGCGCCAGCAGCTTTTGGAGTGACACTGAAGCTTTCTTT
CDR3aa: CASSFWSDTEAFF

abundance: .
d_gene: .
v_gene: TRBV20-1
j_gene: TRBJ2-1
len: 13
CDR3nt: TGCAGTGCTAGGGGGGGTTTCGACAATGAGCAGTTCTTC
CDR3aa: CSARGGFDNEQFF

abundance: .
d_gene: TRBD1
v_gene: TRBV6-1
j_gene: TRBJ1-1
len: 14
CDR3nt: TGTGCCAGCCAGAGAGGGACAGCGAACACTGAAGCTTTCTTT
CDR3aa: CASQRGTANTEAFF

abundance: many
d_gene: .
v_gene: TRBV2
j_gene: TRBJ1-5
len: 13
CDR3nt: TGTGCCAGCAGCGAAACGATAGGGGATCGTCTTCATTTT
CDR3aa: CASSETIGDRLHF

abundance: few
d_gene: TRBD2
v_gene: TRBV4-3
j_gene: TRBJ2-7
len: 15
CDR3nt: TGCGCCAGCAGCCAAGTCTCTAGCGGGAACTACGAGCAGTACTTC
CDR3aa: CASSQVSSGNYEQYF

abundance: few
d_gene: .
v_gene: TRBV5-1
j_gene: TRBJ2-2
len: 14
CDR3nt: TGCGCCAGCTGCTTGGGGGGTAACACCGGGGAGCTGTTTTTT
CDR3aa: CASCLGGNTGELFF

abundance: few
d_gene: .
v_gene: TRBV29-1
j_gene: TRBJ1-1
len: 15
CDR3nt: TGCAGCGTTGTCCCCCGAATGAACATGAACACTGAAGCTTTCTTT
CDR3aa: CSVVPRMNMNTEAFF

abundance: few
d_gene: .
v_gene: TRBV5-1
j_gene: TRBJ1-4
len: 14
CDR3nt: TGCGCCAGCGGACCGGGAGCAACTAATGAAAAACTGTTTTTT
CDR3aa: CASGPGATNEKLFF

abundance: few
d_gene: .
v_gene: TRBV6-1
j_gene: TRBJ1-5
len: 13
CDR3nt: TGTGCGGCGGGTAGGGTCGTCAATCAGCCCCAGCATTTT
CDR3aa: CAAGRVVNQPQHF

abundance: many
d_gene: .
v_gene: TRBV10-2
j_gene: TRBJ2-6
len: 13
CDR3nt: TGTGCCAGCAGTGAAGCCGGGGCCAACGTCCTGACTTTC
CDR3aa: CASSEAGANVLTF

abundance: few
d_gene: .
v_gene: TRBV10-3
j_gene: TRBJ1-1
len: 12
CDR3nt: TGTGCCATCAGTGAAAGGGTAGGTGAAGCTTTCTTT
CDR3aa: CAISERVGEAFF

abundance: .
d_gene: .
v_gene: TRBV4-1
j_gene: TRBJ2-7
len: 13
CDR3nt: TGCGCCAGCAGCCATAGCCTGGCATCCGAGCAGTACTTC
CDR3aa: CASSHSLASEQYF

abundance: many
d_gene: TRBD1
v_gene: TRBV28
j_gene: TRBJ1-2
len: 15
CDR3nt: TGTGCCAGCAGTTTATCCGGGACAGGGGACTATGGCTACACCTTC
CDR3aa: CASSLSGTGDYGYTF

abundance: .
d_gene: .
v_gene: TRBV6-1
j_gene: TRBJ2-7
len: 14
CDR3nt: TGTGCCAGCAGAGCTTTAACTAGCTCCTACGAGCAGTACTTC
CDR3aa: CASRALTSSYEQYF

abundance: .
d_gene: .
v_gene: TRBV6-2/TRBV6-3
j_gene: TRBJ1-5
len: 14
CDR3nt: TGTGCCAGCAGTTACTTGCAGGCAAATCAGCCCCAGCATTTT
CDR3aa: CASSYLQANQPQHF

abundance: .
d_gene: .
v_gene: TRBV19
j_gene: TRBJ2-5
len: 16
CDR3nt: TGTGCCAGTAGTATAGTGGCCCGGTTGGAGCGAGAGACCCAGTACTTC
CDR3aa: CASSIVARLERETQYF

abundance: few
d_gene: .
v_gene: TRBV18
j_gene: TRBJ2-7
len: 12
CDR3nt: TGTGCCAGCTCATCAGCCTCCGACGAGCAGTACTTC
CDR3aa: CASSSASDEQYF

abundance: .
d_gene: TRBD2
v_gene: TRBV2
j_gene: TRBJ2-4
len: 13
CDR3nt: TGTGCCAGCAGTAGCGGGGGCGGGAACATTCAGTACTTC
CDR3aa: CASSSGGGNIQYF

abundance: .
d_gene: .
v_gene: TRBV20-1
j_gene: TRBJ1-5
len: 14
CDR3nt: TGCAGTGCTAGTCGCGCCAGAAGCAATCAGCCCCAGCATTTT
CDR3aa: CSASRARSNQPQHF

abundance: .
d_gene: .
v_gene: TRBV18
j_gene: TRBJ2-7
len: 13
CDR3nt: TGTGCCAGCTCACTTAAAGCAGGGGACGAGCAGTACTTC
CDR3aa: CASSLKAGDEQYF

abundance: .
d_gene: .
v_gene: TRBV5-1
j_gene: TRBJ2-5
len: 17
CDR3nt: TGCGCCAGCAGCTTGGACCCCTACGAGACGGGATCAGAGACCCAGTACTTC
CDR3aa: CASSLDPYETGSETQYF

abundance: many
d_gene: .
v_gene: TRBV29-1
j_gene: TRBJ2-7
len: 12
CDR3nt: TGCAGCGTTGGAGTCCCCCCTAACGAGCAGTACTTC
CDR3aa: CSVGVPPNEQYF

abundance: .
d_gene: .
v_gene: TRBV14
j_gene: TRBJ2-5
len: 18
CDR3nt: TGTGCCAGCAGCCAAGTTTTTTCCCGGGTTTCCAACCAAGAGACCCAGTACTTC
CDR3aa: CASSQVFSRVSNQETQYF

abundance: .
d_gene: TRBD2
v_gene: TRBV6-2/TRBV6-3
j_gene: TRBJ2-5
len: 18
CDR3nt: TGTGCCAGCCTGAAGTCGGCTAGCGGGAGGGCCCGCCAAGAGGCCCAGTACTTC
CDR3aa: CASLKSASGRARQEAQYF

abundance: .
d_gene: .
v_gene: TRBV7-2
j_gene: TRBJ2-7
len: 12
CDR3nt: TGTGCCAGCAGCTTAAATCTTGCCCAGCAGTACTTC
CDR3aa: CASSLNLAQQYF

abundance: many
d_gene: .
v_gene: TRBV2
j_gene: TRBJ1-4
len: 13
CDR3nt: TGTGCCAGCAGTTCCCAGGCGGGTGAAAAACTGTTTTTT
CDR3aa: CASSSQAGEKLFF

abundance: .
d_gene: .
v_gene: TRBV30
j_gene: TRBJ1-1
len: 15
CDR3nt: TGTGCCTGGAGTGTATACGGCAGGGTGCACACTGAAGCTTTCTTT
CDR3aa: CAWSVYGRVHTEAFF

abundance: many
d_gene: TRBD1
v_gene: TRBV7-2
j_gene: TRBJ2-7
len: 13
CDR3nt: TGTGCCAGCAGCATCGACAGGGGGGGTGAGCAGTACTTC
CDR3aa: CASSIDRGGEQYF

abundance: .
d_gene: TRBD1
v_gene: TRBV28
j_gene: TRBJ1-5
len: 14
CDR3nt: TGTGCCAGCAGTTTGGGGACAGCGCCGGTGCCCCAGCATTTT
CDR3aa: CASSLGTAPVPQHF

abundance: .
d_gene: TRBD1
v_gene: TRBV6-1
j_gene: TRBJ2-5
len: 15
CDR3nt: TGTGCCAGCATCAAAAACTCAGGGGGCGCGCAGACCCAGTACTTC
CDR3aa: CASIKNSGGAQTQYF

abundance: .
d_gene: .
v_gene: TRBV6-1
j_gene: TRBJ1-2
len: 11
CDR3nt: TGTGCCAGCGGGGGGGACTATGGCTACACCTTC
CDR3aa: CASGGDYGYTF

abundance: .
d_gene: TRBD1
v_gene: TRBV5-1
j_gene: TRBJ1-2
len: 14
CDR3nt: TGCGCCAGCAGGACGGACAGGGCCAGCTATGGCTACACCTTC
CDR3aa: CASRTDRASYGYTF

abundance: many
d_gene: TRBD1
v_gene: TRBV20-1
j_gene: TRBJ1-1
len: 14
CDR3nt: TGCAGTGCTAGAGATTTGGGACAGGGCACTGAAGCTTTCTTT
CDR3aa: CSARDLGQGTEAFF

abundance: few
d_gene: .
v_gene: TRBV15
j_gene: TRBJ1-1
len: 12
CDR3nt: TGTGCCACCAGCAGAGTCCAGTCTGAAGCTTTCTTT
CDR3aa: CATSRVQSEAFF

abundance: .
d_gene: .
v_gene: TRBV28
j_gene: TRBJ2-7
len: 14
CDR3nt: TGTGCCAGCAGTTTAAACAGCAACCCCTACGAGCAGTACTTC
CDR3aa: CASSLNSNPYEQYF

abundance: many
d_gene: .
v_gene: TRBV11-2
j_gene: TRBJ1-1
len: 17
CDR3nt: TGTGCCAGCAGCTTAAATTATGACCCTAGAGAGAACACTGAAGCTTTCTTT
CDR3aa: CASSLNYDPRENTEAFF

abundance: .
d_gene: .
v_gene: TRBV4-2
j_gene: TRBJ2-2
len: 15
CDR3nt: TGTGCCAGCAGCCCCCCCCGGCTCGACACCGGGGAGCTGTTTTTT
CDR3aa: CASSPPRLDTGELFF

abundance: .
d_gene: .
v_gene: TRBV5-1
j_gene: TRBJ1-1
len: 14
CDR3nt: TGCGCCAGCTCGGAAGGGGGGGCGAGCACTGAAGCTTTCTTT
CDR3aa: CASSEGGASTEAFF

abundance: many
d_gene: .
v_gene: TRBV29-1
j_gene: TRBJ1-2
len: 11
CDR3nt: TGCAGCGCCACAGACACTTATGGCTACACCTTC
CDR3aa: CSATDTYGYTF